Listed below are T cell receptor beta chains from one sample, sequenced in a study of CD8+CD57+ T cells in acquired aplastic anemia. TCRdb ran MiXCR on the reads and lists one entry per CDR3 protein. Here the sample spans hundreds of thousands of distinct CDR3 sequences, 56% being singletons. Sequences were obtained from sorted CD4+, CD8+, or CD8+CD57+ T cells (not recorded which) from PBMCs. The source is a human donor with aplastic anemia. Each CDR3 is given with its conserved first and last residue. The D gene is left open where the match is weak. Not every row has a clone size; where given, it reads once, few, many or a size class.

many	TRBD2	TRBV7-9	TRBJ2-4	TGTGCCAGCAGCTTGGTCGGGCTAGCGGGGGACATTCAGTACTTC	CASSLVGLAGDIQYF
many	TRBD1	TRBV5-1	TRBJ2-5	TGCGCCAGCAGCAACACAGGGGGCCAGGAGACCCAGTACTTC	CASSNTGGQETQYF
NA	TRBD1	TRBV29-1	TRBJ2-3	TGCAGTGCTGGGACAGGGGGCTCCACAGATACGCAGTATTTT	CSAGTGGSTDTQYF
few	TRBD1	TRBV7-9	TRBJ2-7	TGTGCCAGCAGCCCGCCAGGACAGGGTGAGCAGTACTTC	CASSPPGQGEQYF
once	TRBD2	TRBV24-1	TRBJ2-1	TGTGCCACCAGTGACCCTACTAGCGGGGGGGTATCCTACAATGAGCAGTTCTTC	CATSDPTSGGVSYNEQFF
few	NA	TRBV7-2	TRBJ1-6	TGTGCCAGCAGCTTAGCATGGGGGATGGGAAATTCACCCCTCCACTTT	CASSLAWGMGNSPLHF
NA	TRBD2	TRBV6-6	TRBJ2-5	TGTGCCGGCAGTACCGGTGGCCGGGTAGCGGGAGTGAGAGAGACCCAGTACTTC	CAGSTGGRVAGVRETQYF
NA	TRBD2	TRBV2	TRBJ2-7	TGTGCCAGCAGCCAAACGGCAAGACTAGCGGGAGACGCGGGGCAGTACTTC	CASSQTARLAGDAGQYF
NA	NA	TRBV2	TRBJ1-6	TGTGCCAGCAGTCTCTCCCAGGGTAGTGGTTCACCCCTACACTTT	CASSLSQGSGSPLHF
many	NA	TRBV28	TRBJ2-7	TGTGCCACCGCTTCAGCGGGTGCCCTCGGAGAGCAGTACTTC	CATASAGALGEQYF
NA	NA	TRBV5-1	TRBJ1-5	TGCGCCAGCAGCTTGGGACAGTTGGGCAATCAGCCCCAGCATTTT	CASSLGQLGNQPQHF
NA	NA	TRBV9	TRBJ2-2	TGTGCCAGCAGCGACGTGAGCACCGGGGAGCTGCTTTTT	CASSDVSTGELLF
NA	TRBD2	TRBV7-6	TRBJ2-1	TGTGCCAGCAGCTTAGCAGCGGGGGGGCCTTACAATGAGCAGTTCTTC	CASSLAAGGPYNEQFF
many	NA	TRBV6-1	TRBJ2-7	TGTGCCAGCAGTGGGATGACAGGCCTAAGCTCCTACGAGCAGTACTTC	CASSGMTGLSSYEQYF
NA	NA	TRBV14	TRBJ1-2	TGTGCCGGCAGCCAAGATCTGACCGCTGAGCCCTATGGCTACACCTTC	CAGSQDLTAEPYGYTF
NA	TRBD1	TRBV20-1	TRBJ2-5	TGCAGTGCCGACAAAGCCGGGACAGGGGCTACCCAAGAGACCCAGTACTTC	CSADKAGTGATQETQYF
NA	NA	TRBV2	TRBJ1-2	TGTGCCAGCAGCACACAGGGAGGAGTTGCTAACTATGGCTACACCTTC	CASSTQGGVANYGYTF
NA	TRBD1	TRBV20-1	TRBJ1-2	TGCAGTGCCTCAGGGGGCCAGGGCTACACCTTC	CSASGGQGYTF
NA	NA	TRBV20-1	TRBJ1-4	TGCAGTGCTAGAGCCCCACAGCGTAATGAAAAACTGTTTTTT	CSARAPQRNEKLFF
few	NA	TRBV20-1	TRBJ1-2	TGCAGTGCTTGGACAGAGACCTATGGCTACACCTTC	CSAWTETYGYTF
NA	TRBD1	TRBV24-1	TRBJ2-1	TGTGCCACCAGTGATTCAACCGGGACAGGCCACCACAATGAGCAGTTCTTC	CATSDSTGTGHHNEQFF
many	NA	TRBV5-1	TRBJ1-1	TGCGCCAGCAGCTTGGCCGTCGGCCTTTGGAACACTGAAGCTTTCTTT	CASSLAVGLWNTEAFF